Listed here are 4 T cell receptor beta chains from one sample, sequenced in a study of blood T cell repertoires in COVID-19. Sequencing was performed with immunoSEQ multiplex PCR; in TCRdb, only in-frame clones are kept and a portion is missing. Here the sample spans approximately 99,000 clones, more than 65% being singletons. The sequencing input was peripheral blood. These receptors were collected from a woman older than 75 with active or convalescent COVID-19.

The chain combines TRBV27 with TRBJ2-3, with D uncertain. The CDR3 extends over 13 amino acids. Trimming shortened V by 0 bases and J by 6 bases, and 7 bases separated the two germline ends. CDR1 and CDR2 (germline): MNHEY, SMNVEV (reference sequence). The CDR3 coding sequence is TGTGCCAGCAGTTTATCCCCTCGGGATACGCAGTATTTT. Protein sequence: CASSLSPRDTQYF.

The V gene is TRBV6-4, the J gene TRBJ2-3; 8 bases line up with TRBD2. With 4 bases clipped from V and 3 bases from J, the junction kept 3 bases outside the gene matches. CDR1 is MRHNA and CDR2 is SNTAGT in the germline V gene. The CDR3 sequence is 14 residues long. The CDR3 spells CASSAGGVTDTQYF. Here the CDR3 DNA reads TGTGCCAGCAGTGCGGGAGGGGTGACAGATACGCAGTATTTT.

A remark on this clone: The germline gene is not matched at one end of the junction; a read error may be the cause. The gene calls are TRBV5-1 and TRBJ2-5; 9 bases are a match to TRBD2. There are 15 residues in the CDR3. Germline assignment: CDR1 SGHRS and CDR2 YFSETQ. In DNA, the CDR3 is TGTGCCAGCAGTATTTTAGCGGGGGCTCAAGAGACCCAGTACTTC. Translation: CASSILAGAQETQYF.

This clone was detected only a few times. The chain employs TRBV7-3 and TRBJ2-2; 7 positions match TRBD1. Germline CDR1 reads SGHTA; CDR2 reads FQGTGA. Unmatched junction bases numbered 2, after V lost 4 bases and J lost 3 bases. The CDR3 runs to 14 residues. The CDR3 is CASSWGQYTGELFF. The CDR3 bases are TGTGCCAGCAGCTGGGGACAGTACACCGGGGAGCTGTTTTTT.